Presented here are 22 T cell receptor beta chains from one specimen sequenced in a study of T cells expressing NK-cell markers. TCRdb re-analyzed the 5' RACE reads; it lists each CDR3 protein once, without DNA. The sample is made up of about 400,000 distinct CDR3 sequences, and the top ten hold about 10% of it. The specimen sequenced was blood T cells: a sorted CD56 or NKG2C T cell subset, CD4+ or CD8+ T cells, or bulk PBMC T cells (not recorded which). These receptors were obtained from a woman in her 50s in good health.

This CDR3 is CASSSWSSGQYF. The chain is built from TRBV12-3 or TRBV12-4 and TRBJ2-3. The CDR3 runs 12 residues.

CDR3 loop: CASSLWGQGEEGTDTQYF. The chain uses TRBV27 and TRBJ2-3; TCRdb calls TRBD1, which cannot be checked without DNA. The length of the CDR3 is 18 residues. The germline gives CDR1 MNHEY, CDR2 SMNVEV (reference sequence).

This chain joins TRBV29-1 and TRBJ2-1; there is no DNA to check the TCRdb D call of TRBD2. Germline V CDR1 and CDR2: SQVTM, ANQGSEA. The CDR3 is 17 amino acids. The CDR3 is CSVEDQATSVLYNEQFF.

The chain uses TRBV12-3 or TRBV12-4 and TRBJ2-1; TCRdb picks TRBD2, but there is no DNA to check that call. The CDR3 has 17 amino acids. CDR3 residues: CASSLPASGLSSNEQFF.

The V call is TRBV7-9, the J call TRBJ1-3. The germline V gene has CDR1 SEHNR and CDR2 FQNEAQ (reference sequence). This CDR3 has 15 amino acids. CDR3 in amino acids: CASSRSGGIRNTIYF.

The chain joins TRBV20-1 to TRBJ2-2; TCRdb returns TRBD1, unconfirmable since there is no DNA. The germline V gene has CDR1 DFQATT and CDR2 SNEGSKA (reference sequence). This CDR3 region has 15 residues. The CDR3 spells CSARPIRGGTGELFF.

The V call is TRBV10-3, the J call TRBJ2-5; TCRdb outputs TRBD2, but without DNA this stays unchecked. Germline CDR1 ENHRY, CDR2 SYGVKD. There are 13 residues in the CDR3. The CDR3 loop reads CAIRIAGDETQYF.

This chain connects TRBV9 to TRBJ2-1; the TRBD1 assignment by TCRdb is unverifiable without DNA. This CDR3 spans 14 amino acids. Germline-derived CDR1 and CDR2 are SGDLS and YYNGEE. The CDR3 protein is CASSPGGEYNEQFF.

The CDR3 loop is CATSTRTGGGEKLFF. The V and J genes are TRBV15 and TRBJ1-4; TCRdb returns TRBD1, unconfirmable since there is no DNA. Germline assignment: CDR1 LNHNV and CDR2 YYDKDF (reference sequence). CDR3 length equals 15 residues.

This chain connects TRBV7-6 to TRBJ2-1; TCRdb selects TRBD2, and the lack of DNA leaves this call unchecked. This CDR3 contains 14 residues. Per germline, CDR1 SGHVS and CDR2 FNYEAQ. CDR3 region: CASSWRTDYNEQFF.

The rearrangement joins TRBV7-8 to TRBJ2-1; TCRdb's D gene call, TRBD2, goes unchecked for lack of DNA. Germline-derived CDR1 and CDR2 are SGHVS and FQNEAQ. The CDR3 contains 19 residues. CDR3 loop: CASSTFDRGLAGFYNEQFF.

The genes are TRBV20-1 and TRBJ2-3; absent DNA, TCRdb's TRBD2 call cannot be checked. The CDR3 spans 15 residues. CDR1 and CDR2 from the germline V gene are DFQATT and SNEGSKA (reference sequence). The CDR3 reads CSARSGGGVPDTQYF.

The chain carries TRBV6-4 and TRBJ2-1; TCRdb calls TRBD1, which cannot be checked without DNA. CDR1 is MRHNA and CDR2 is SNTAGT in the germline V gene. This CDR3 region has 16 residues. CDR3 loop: CASSDAGGKSYNEQFF.

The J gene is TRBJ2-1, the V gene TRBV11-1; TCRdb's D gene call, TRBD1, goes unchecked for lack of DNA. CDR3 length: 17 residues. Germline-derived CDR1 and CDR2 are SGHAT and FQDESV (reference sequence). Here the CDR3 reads CASSHGGGDRSYNEQFF.

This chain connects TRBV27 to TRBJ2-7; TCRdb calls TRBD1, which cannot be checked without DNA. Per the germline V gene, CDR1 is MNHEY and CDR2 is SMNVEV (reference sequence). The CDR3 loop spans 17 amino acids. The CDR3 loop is CASSFVIQRGNPYEQYF.

The CDR3 sequence: CASHLAGGPRNEQFF. The genes are TRBV19 and TRBJ2-1; TCRdb gives TRBD2 as the D gene, but with no DNA this cannot be confirmed. The CDR3 consists of 15 residues. Germline loops: CDR1 LNHDA, CDR2 SQIVND (reference sequence).

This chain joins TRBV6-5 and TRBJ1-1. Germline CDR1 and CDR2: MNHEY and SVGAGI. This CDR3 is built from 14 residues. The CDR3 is CASSWVGMGTEAFF.

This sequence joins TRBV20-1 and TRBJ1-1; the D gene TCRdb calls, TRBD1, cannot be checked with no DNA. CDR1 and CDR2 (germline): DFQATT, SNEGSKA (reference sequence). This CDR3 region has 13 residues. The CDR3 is CSARDSWFTEAFF.

The CDR3 spells CASSPGPRRLFF. V gene TRBV28 combines with J gene TRBJ1-4. CDR3 length equals 12 residues. Germline CDR1 MDHEN, CDR2 SYDVKM.

The CDR3 region is CASSLLVAGVLFTGELFF. The chain has TRBV7-8 and TRBJ2-2; TCRdb outputs TRBD2, but without DNA this stays unchecked. The CDR3 runs to 18 residues. Germline lookup yields CDR1 SGHVS and CDR2 FQNEAQ.

Here the CDR3 reads CATSRDASGGRGYEQYF. The gene calls are TRBV15 and TRBJ2-7; without DNA, the TCRdb call of TRBD1 cannot be checked. The germline V gene has CDR1 LNHNV and CDR2 YYDKDF (reference sequence). The CDR3 loop spans 17 amino acids.

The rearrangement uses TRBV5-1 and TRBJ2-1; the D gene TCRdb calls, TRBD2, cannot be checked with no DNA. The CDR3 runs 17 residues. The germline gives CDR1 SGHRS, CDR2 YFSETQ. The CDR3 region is CASSLGTSGRRYNEQFF.